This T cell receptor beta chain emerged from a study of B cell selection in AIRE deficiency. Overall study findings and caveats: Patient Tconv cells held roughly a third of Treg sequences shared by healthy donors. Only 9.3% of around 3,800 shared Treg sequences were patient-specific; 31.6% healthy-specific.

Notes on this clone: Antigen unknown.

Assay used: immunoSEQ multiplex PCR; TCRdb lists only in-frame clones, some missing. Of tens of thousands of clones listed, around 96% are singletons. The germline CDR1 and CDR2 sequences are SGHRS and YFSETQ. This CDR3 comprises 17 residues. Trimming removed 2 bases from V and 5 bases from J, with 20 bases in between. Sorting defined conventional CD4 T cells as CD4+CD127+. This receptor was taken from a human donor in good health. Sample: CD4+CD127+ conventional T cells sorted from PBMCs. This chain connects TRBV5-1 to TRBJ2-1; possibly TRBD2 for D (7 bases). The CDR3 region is CASSLAPGGQKNNEQFF. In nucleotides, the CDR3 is TGCGCCAGCAGCTTAGCGCCGGGAGGACAGAAGAACAATGAGCAGTTCTTC.